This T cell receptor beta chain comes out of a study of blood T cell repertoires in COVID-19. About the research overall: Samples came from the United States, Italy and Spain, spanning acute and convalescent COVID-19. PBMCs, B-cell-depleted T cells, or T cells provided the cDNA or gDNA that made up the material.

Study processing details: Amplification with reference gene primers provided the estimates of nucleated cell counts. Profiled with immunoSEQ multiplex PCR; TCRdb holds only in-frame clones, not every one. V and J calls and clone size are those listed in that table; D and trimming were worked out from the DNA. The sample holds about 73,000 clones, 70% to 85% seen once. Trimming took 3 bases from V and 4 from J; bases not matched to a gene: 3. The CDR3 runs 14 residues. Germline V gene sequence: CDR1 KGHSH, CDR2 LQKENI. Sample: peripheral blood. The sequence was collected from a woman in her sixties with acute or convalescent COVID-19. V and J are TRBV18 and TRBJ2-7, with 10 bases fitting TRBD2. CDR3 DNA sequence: TGTGCCAGCTCACCCAAGCGGGAGGGGTACGAGCAGTACTTC. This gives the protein CASSPKREGYEQYF. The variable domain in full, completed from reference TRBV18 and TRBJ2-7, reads NAGVMQNPRHLVRRRGQEARLRCSPMKGHSHVYWYRQLPEEGLKFMVYLQKENIIDESGMPKERFSAEFPKEGPSILRIQQVVRGDSAAYFCASSPKREGYEQYFGPGTRLTVT.